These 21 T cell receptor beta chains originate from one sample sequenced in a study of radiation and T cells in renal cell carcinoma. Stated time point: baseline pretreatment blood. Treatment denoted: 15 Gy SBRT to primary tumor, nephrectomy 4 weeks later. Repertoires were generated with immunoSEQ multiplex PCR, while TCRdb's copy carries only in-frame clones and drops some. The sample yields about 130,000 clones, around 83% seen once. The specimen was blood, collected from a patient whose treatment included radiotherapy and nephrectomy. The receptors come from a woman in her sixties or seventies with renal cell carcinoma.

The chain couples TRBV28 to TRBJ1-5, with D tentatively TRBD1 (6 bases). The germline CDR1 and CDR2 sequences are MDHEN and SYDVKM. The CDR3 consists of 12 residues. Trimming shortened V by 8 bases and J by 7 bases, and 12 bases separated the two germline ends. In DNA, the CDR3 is TGTGCCAGCTCACAGGGTAACCAGCCCCAGCATTTT. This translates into CASSQGNQPQHF.

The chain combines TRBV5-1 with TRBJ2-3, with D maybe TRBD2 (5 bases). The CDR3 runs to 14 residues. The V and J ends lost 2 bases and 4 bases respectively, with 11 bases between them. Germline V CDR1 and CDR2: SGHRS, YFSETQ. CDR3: CASSFAGGADTQYF. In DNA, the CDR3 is TGCGCCAGCAGCTTTGCGGGTGGCGCAGATACGCAGTATTTT.

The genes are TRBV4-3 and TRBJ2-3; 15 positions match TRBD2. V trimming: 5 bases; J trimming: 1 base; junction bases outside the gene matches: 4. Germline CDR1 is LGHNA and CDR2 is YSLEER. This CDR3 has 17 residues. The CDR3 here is CASSTRTSGRGTDTQYF. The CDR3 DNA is TGCGCCAGCAGCACCCGGACTAGCGGGAGGGGCACAGATACGCAGTATTTT.

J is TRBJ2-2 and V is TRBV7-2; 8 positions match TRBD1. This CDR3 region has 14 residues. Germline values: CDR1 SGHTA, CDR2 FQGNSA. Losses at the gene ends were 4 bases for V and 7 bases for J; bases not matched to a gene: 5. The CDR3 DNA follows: TGTGCCAGCAGCTCCCAGGGGGCTATCGGGGAGCTGTTTTTT. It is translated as CASSSQGAIGELFF.

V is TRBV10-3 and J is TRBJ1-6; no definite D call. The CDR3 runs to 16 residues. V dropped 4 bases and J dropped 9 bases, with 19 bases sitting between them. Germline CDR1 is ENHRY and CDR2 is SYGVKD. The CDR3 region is CAISVTAVAESSPLHF. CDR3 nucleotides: TGTGCCATCAGTGTAACCGCAGTGGCGGAGAGTTCACCCCTCCACTTT.

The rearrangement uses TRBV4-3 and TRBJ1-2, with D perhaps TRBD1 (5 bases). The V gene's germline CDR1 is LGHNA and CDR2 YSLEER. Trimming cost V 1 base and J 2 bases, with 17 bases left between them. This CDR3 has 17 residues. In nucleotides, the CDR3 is TGCGCCAGCAGCCAAGCGGTCAGGGCCTACTCCAACTATGGCTACACCTTC. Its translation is CASSQAVRAYSNYGYTF.

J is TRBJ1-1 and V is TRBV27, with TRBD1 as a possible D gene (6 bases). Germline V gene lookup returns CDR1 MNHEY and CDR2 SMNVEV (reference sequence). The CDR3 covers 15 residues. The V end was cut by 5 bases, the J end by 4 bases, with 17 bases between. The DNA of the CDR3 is TGTGCCAGCAGTGGAGTCGACAGGATGAGCACTGAAGCTTTCTTT. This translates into CASSGVDRMSTEAFF.

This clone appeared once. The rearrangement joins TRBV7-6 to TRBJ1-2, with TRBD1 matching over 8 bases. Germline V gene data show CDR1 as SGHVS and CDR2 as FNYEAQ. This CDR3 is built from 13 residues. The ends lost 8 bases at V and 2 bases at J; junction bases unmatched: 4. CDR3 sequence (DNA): TGTGCCAGCTCCCGGACAGGGAACTATGGCTACACCTTC. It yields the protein CASSRTGNYGYTF.

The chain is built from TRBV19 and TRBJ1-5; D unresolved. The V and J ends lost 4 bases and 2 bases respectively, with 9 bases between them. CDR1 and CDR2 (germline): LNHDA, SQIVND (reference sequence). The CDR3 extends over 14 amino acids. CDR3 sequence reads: CASSNPAGNQPQHF. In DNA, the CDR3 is TGTGCCAGTAGTAATCCGGCGGGCAATCAGCCCCAGCATTTT.

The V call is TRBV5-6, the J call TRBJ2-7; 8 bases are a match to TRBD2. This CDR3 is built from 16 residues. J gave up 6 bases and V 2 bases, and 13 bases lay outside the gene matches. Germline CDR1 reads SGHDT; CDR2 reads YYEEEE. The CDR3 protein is CASSFLGPAGGVEQYF. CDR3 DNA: TGTGCCAGCAGCTTCCTCGGGCCGGCGGGAGGTGTCGAGCAGTACTTC.

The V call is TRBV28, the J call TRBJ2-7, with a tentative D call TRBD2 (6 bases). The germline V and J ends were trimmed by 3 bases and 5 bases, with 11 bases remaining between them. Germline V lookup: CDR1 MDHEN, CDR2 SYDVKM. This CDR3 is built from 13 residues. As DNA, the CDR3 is TGTGCCAGCAGTTTGACTAGAGAGGACGAGCAGTACTTC. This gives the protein CASSLTREDEQYF.

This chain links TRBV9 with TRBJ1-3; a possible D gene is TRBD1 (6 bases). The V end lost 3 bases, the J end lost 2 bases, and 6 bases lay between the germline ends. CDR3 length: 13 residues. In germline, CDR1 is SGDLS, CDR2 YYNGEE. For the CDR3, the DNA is TGTGCCAGCAGCGACAGGGCTGGAAACACCATATATTTT. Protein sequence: CASSDRAGNTIYF.

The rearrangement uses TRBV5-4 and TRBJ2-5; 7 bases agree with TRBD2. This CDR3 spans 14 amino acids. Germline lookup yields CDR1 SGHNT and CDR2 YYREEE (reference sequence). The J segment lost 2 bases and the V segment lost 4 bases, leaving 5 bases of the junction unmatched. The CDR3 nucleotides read TGTGCCAGCAGCGACGGGGGGATGCAAGAGACCCAGTACTTC. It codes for CASSDGGMQETQYF.

CDR3 coding DNA: TGTGCCAGCAGAAGCCCGGGACTAGCGGTGCAGTACTTC. Its protein is CASRSPGLAVQYF. The genes are TRBV28 and TRBJ2-7; 11 bases are shared with TRBD2. Trimming at V came to 6 bases and at J to 9 bases, leaving 7 bases not matched to a gene. This CDR3 spans 13 amino acids. CDR1 and CDR2 (germline): MDHEN, SYDVKM.

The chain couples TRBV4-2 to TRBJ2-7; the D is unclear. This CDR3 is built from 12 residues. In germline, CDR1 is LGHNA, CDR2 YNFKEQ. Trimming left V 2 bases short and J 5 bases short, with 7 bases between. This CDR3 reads CASSQPVHEQYF. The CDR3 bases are TGTGCCAGCAGCCAACCGGTCCACGAGCAGTACTTC.

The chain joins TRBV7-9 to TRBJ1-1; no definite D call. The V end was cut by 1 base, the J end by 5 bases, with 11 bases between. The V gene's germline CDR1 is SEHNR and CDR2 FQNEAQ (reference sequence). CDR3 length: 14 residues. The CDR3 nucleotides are TGTGCCAGCAGCTTAGAGGGAGGAGAGACTGAAGCTTTCTTT. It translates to CASSLEGGETEAFF.

CDR3 protein: CATSRDPYNEQFF. The CDR3 coding sequence is TGTGCCACCAGCAGAGACCCTTACAATGAGCAGTTCTTC. The chain carries TRBV15 and TRBJ2-1; no firm D call. Per germline, CDR1 LNHNV and CDR2 YYDKDF (reference sequence). Trimming shortened V by 0 bases and J by 4 bases, and 4 bases separated the two germline ends. CDR3 length: 13 amino acids.

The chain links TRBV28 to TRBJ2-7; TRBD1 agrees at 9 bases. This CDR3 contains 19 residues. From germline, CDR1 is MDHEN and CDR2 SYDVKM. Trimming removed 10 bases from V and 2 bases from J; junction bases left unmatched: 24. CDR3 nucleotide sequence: TGTGCCACCAAGTGGATCGGACAGGGGAGACCCTACGAAACCTACGAGCAGTACTTC. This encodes CATKWIGQGRPYETYEQYF.

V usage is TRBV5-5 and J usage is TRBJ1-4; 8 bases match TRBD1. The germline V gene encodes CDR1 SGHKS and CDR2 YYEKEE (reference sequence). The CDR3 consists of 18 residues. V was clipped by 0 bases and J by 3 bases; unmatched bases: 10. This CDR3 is CASSLGAGQGAANEKLFF. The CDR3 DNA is TGTGCCAGCAGCTTGGGGGCAGGACAGGGTGCGGCTAATGAAAAACTGTTTTTT.

The CDR3, as DNA: TGTGCCAGCCGAGGAGGACAGGGAAATTCTGGAAACACCATATATTTT. Its translation: CASRGGQGNSGNTIYF. This chain uses TRBV18 with TRBJ1-3, with TRBD1 identical over 8 bases. The J segment lost 1 base and the V segment lost 8 bases, leaving 10 bases of the junction unmatched. The CDR3 is made up of 16 amino acids. Germline V lookup: CDR1 KGHSH, CDR2 LQKENI. The full variable domain, its missing parts supplied by reference TRBV18 and TRBJ1-3, is NAGVMQNPRHLVRRRGQEARLRCSPMKGHSHVYWYRQLPEEGLKFMVYLQKENIIDESGMPKERFSAEFPKEGPSILRIQQVVRGDSAAYFCASRGGQGNSGNTIYFGEGSWLTVV.

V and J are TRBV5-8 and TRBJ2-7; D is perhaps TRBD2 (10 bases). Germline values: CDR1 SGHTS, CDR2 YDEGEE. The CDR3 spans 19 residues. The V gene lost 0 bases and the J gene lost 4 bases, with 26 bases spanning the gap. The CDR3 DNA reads TGTGCCAGCAGCTTGGAACAGGGGGCGGCTAGCGGGAGAGGTTACGAGCAGTACTTC. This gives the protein CASSLEQGAASGRGYEQYF.